This record looks at one T cell receptor (beta chain) sequence and its context. Which antigen it targets is not known. Base qualities are not provided; no much larger clone lies one nucleotide away. Using the deep immunoSEQ assay, multiplex PCR amplified TCR CDR3 regions from genomic DNA. Extracted genomic DNA from each cell subset was distributed evenly across all wells of several immunoSEQ 96-well plates, and each plate was treated as a replicate. For sorted subsets, around 0.2 ug of genomic DNA, equivalent to 30,000 or so T cell genomes, went into each replicate PCR. The purified libraries were quantified using a Qubit 3.0 fluorometer, sized with a Bioanalyzer 2100, and then quantified again using the KAPA Library Quantification kit. Every immunoSEQ 96-well plate was sequenced on a separate single-read 150-cycle Illumina NextSeq 550 flow cell. On the authors' methods: The immunoSEQ output contained only junctional sequences without quality scores, so filtering could not match that applied to full-length reads. To assign V/J genes and CDR3, sequences were annotated against IMGT germline references using PyIR, a Python wrapper for IgBLAST v1.9. Reads were removed for weak V/J assignments (E-value above 1e-6), missing CDR3, stop codons, out-of-frame junctions, or ambiguous translated residues. V3J clonotypes were defined as sequences sharing an identical inferred V gene, J gene, and CDR3 amino acid sequence. To compute the percentage overlap between repertoires, the number of shared unique clonotypes was divided by the size of the smaller repertoire. Repertoire richness was assessed with RTK rarefaction, the Chao1 estimator, and Recon v2.1 estimates of unobserved clonotypes. For all TCRbeta clonotypes obtained by the gDNA method from a few donors, generation probabilities were computed with OLGA. Imported from immuneACCESS, the table was reduced by TCRdb to in-frame sequences with V and J called. These copies leave out some clones; in studies compared against another copy, an unresolved V gene accounts for under half, and the cause of the remainder is not known. V and J calls and clone size are copied from that table; D and trimming were computed from the DNA. This sample gives under 600,000 clones in total; more than 95% of them show up just once. The biggest ten clones account for 0.045% to 0.06% of the sample.

V is trimmed back by 1 base and J by 6 bases, and the junction contains 14 bases that no gene match accounts for. The germline V gene sets CDR1 to SGHRS and CDR2 to YFSETQ. The CDR3 contains 18 residues, cysteine and phenylalanine counted. Solely the CDR3 DNA is kept, with 54 bases framed from the first base. Healthy HIV-negative adults with no recently reported acute infections or vaccinations were included as donors. All donors were Caucasian adults living in Nashville, Tennessee, USA. Magnetic negative selection was used to enrich CD4+ T cells, after which naive cells were positively selected on CD45RA and the negative fraction became the memory subset. Blood was obtained by leukapheresis, after which PBMCs were separated by Ficoll-Histopaque density gradient centrifugation and cryopreserved in liquid nitrogen vapor phase. Analytical flow cytometry was used to check the purity and quantity of every magnetically sorted T cell population. From each sorted fraction, genomic DNA was isolated and quantified by UV absorbance on a Nanodrop 2000c.

These data are taken from a study of shared clonotypes between healthy human individuals (dated by TCRdb to the early 2020s). For context, the study as a whole: Three men and two women, aged 18 to 49 years, made up the cohort. Per donor, three plates each were used for CD4 naive and CD4 memory, two for CD8 naive, and one for CD8 memory. Blood TCR repertoires of five healthy adults were deeply sequenced to estimate repertoire size and the extent of clonotype sharing between individuals. Different laboratories and diverse techniques were used to prepare libraries and sequence TCR repertoires, to increase sequencing depth and limit assay-specific biases. Per donor, leukapheresis produced somewhere between about 0.94 and 10 billion PBMCs. Study-wide findings and limitations: About 5% of naive CD4, around 4% of naive CD8, approximately 2% of memory CD4, and more than 0.35% of memory CD8 clonotypes were shared across a few donors. Naive subsets generally had larger estimated clonotype richness than memory subsets did. Sampling was restricted to blood, and TCR repertoires in tissues likely differ from the TCR repertoires found in blood. Incomplete sequencing was indicated by rarefaction of sorted-subset datasets, despite the large sequencing depth. Clonotypes shared by all four sorted-subset donors showed higher generation probabilities than non-shared clonotypes. Pairwise subsampling led to the expectation that sequencing depth would affect the degree of clonotype sharing among donors. Because the study included only a small number of donors, the genetic and exposure-history diversity represented was limited.

Recombination joined TRBV5-1 with TRBJ2-7, and 12 junctional nucleotides match TRBD2. The clonotype comes from a woman aged 25 to 39 in good health. Sequenced input: naive CD4+ T cells sorted from blood. Taken with the paper, the label for cell subset or site translates to: CD45RA+ positively selected. The nucleotide sequence is TGCGCCAGCAGCTTGCAAACTAGCGGGAGGCCCGGGGCTCGCGAGCAGTACTTC. The translation is CASSLQTSGRPGAREQYF.